Listed here are 21 T cell receptor beta chains from one sample, sequenced in a study of radiotherapy plus CTLA-4 blockade in lung cancer. Method: immunoSEQ multiplex PCR; TCRdb's copy keeps in-frame clones and lacks some. The data show approximately 85,000 clones, around 85% seen once. The specimen comprised peripheral blood, sampled from a patient treated with radiotherapy plus ipilimumab. These receptors all stem from a human donor with non-small cell lung cancer who had a partial response to radiotherapy plus ipilimumab.

The V and J genes are TRBV19 and TRBJ2-4; a possible D gene is TRBD2 (6 bases). This CDR3 is built from 16 residues. Trimming took off 5 bases at V and 5 bases at J, with 19 bases between the two ends. The germline V gene encodes CDR1 LNHDA and CDR2 SQIVND (reference sequence). The CDR3 here is CASSVRLSGEENIQYF. CDR3 sequence (DNA): TGTGCCAGTAGTGTAAGATTATCGGGGGAGGAAAACATTCAGTACTTC.

The gene calls are TRBV9 and TRBJ2-7, with 10 bases aligning to TRBD2. V lost 2 bases to trimming and J lost 6 bases; unmatched junction nucleotides: 11. The germline gives CDR1 SGDLS, CDR2 YYNGEE. CDR3 length: 16 residues. CDR3 amino acids: CASSVSAGGPLGEQYF. DNA for the CDR3: TGTGCCAGCAGCGTCTCAGCGGGAGGGCCTTTGGGCGAGCAGTACTTC.

This chain links TRBV11-2 with TRBJ2-7; 7 nucleotides match TRBD1. Germline values: CDR1 SGHAT, CDR2 FQNNGV. This CDR3 spans 13 amino acids. V lost 4 bases and J lost 6; bases outside the gene matches: 6. The CDR3 DNA is TGTGCCAGCAGCTCCGGCCGGACAGGCGAGCAGTACTTC. Translating gives CASSSGRTGEQYF. Full variable domain (outside the CDR3, taken from reference TRBV11-2 and TRBJ2-7): EAGVAQSPRYKIIEKRQSVAFWCNPISGHATLYWYQQILGQGPKLLIQFQNNGVVDDSQLPKDRFSAERLKGVDSTLKIQPAKLEDSAVYLCASSSGRTGEQYFGPGTRLTVT.

This clone was picked up one time. The chain employs TRBV4-2 and TRBJ2-7, with 12 nucleotides matching TRBD2. Germline values: CDR1 LGHNA, CDR2 YNFKEQ. Trimming at V came to 0 bases and at J to 9 bases, leaving 15 bases not matched to a gene. The CDR3 is 18 amino acids. CDR3 region: CASSQDTPGLAGVNAQYF. The CDR3 DNA reads as TGTGCCAGCAGCCAAGACACCCCGGGACTAGCGGGTGTTAATGCGCAGTACTTC.

This chain links TRBV7-9 with TRBJ2-7; 8 positions match TRBD2. The CDR3 extends over 16 amino acids. Germline CDR1 is SEHNR and CDR2 is FQNEAQ (reference sequence). V lost 7 bases to trimming and J lost 1 base; unmatched junction nucleotides: 12. CDR3 sequence (DNA): TGTGCCAGCACCGCGTATAGGGCGGGAGGTTCCTACGAGCAGTACTTC. This translates into CASTAYRAGGSYEQYF.

The CDR3 nucleotides are TGTGCCAGCAGTTTAAAAGGGGGCACAGATACGCAGTATTTT. Translating gives CASSLKGGTDTQYF. The chain uses TRBV27 and TRBJ2-3; perhaps TRBD1 as D (5 bases). V lost 2 bases and J 1 base, leaving 7 bases between the germline ends. Germline V CDR1 and CDR2: MNHEY, SMNVEV (reference sequence). The CDR3 is 14 residues long.

The rearrangement joins TRBV7-6 to TRBJ2-1; TRBD2 aligns across 8 bases. The CDR3 loop spans 16 amino acids. Trimming at V came to 5 bases and at J to 0 bases, leaving 6 bases not matched to a gene. Germline loops: CDR1 SGHVS, CDR2 FNYEAQ. In nucleotides, the CDR3 is TGTGCCAGCAGCGCGGTACTAGCGGCCTCCTACAATGAGCAGTTCTTC. This encodes CASSAVLAASYNEQFF.

This clone turned up a few times. Other nucleotide sequences from this sample produce the same CDR3. The chain has TRBV9 and TRBJ1-4; D unresolved. V was clipped by 2 bases and J by 0 bases, with 8 bases between them. Germline CDR1 and CDR2: SGDLS and YYNGEE. There are 15 residues in the CDR3. DNA for the CDR3: TGTGCCAGCAGCGTTAGCTCGGCAACTAATGAAAAACTGTTTTTT. It encodes CASSVSSATNEKLFF.

In this sample, this clone turned up once. The CDR3 DNA follows: TGTGCCAGCAGTTTAAGCGGGAGTTCTGGTAGCGAGCAGTACGTC. This gives the protein CASSLSGSSGSEQYV. The chain is built from TRBV27 and TRBJ2-7, with 8 bases fitting TRBD2. The V and J ends lost 2 bases and 6 bases, in that order; junction bases with no gene match: 9. The CDR3 extends over 15 amino acids. CDR1 is MNHEY, CDR2 SMNVEV, per germline (reference sequence).

V usage is TRBV21-1 and J usage is TRBJ1-5; TRBD1 is taken as the D call from the table, unchecked against the DNA. TRBV21-1 is described as a pseudogene. The CDR3 runs to 16 residues. The CDR3 bases are TGTGCCAGCAGCTGTTGCGCGGGCAGGGGACATCAGCCCCAGCATTTT. Translation: CASSCCAGRGHQPQHF.

The chain recombines TRBV29-1 with TRBJ2-1, with TRBD2 identical over 11 bases. Trimming removed 4 bases from V and 0 bases from J; junction bases left unmatched: 14. The CDR3 covers 19 residues. Germline V gene sequence: CDR1 SQVTM, CDR2 ANQGSEA. CDR3 amino acids: CSVAHGLAGRRGSYNEQFF. DNA for the CDR3: TGCAGCGTTGCCCACGGACTAGCGGGTCGACGGGGCTCCTACAATGAGCAGTTCTTC.

In DNA form, the CDR3 reads TGTGCCAGCACTCGACAGGGTTTCACTGAAGCTTTCTTT. The encoded protein is CASTRQGFTEAFF. V is TRBV2 and J is TRBJ1-1, with 7 bases fitting TRBD1. V lost 7 bases to trimming and J lost 4 bases; unmatched junction nucleotides: 6. Per germline, CDR1 SNHLY and CDR2 FYNNEI. This CDR3 has 13 residues.

In regard to this clone: The junction differs from germline at one of its ends, possibly a read error. Other DNA sequences within the sample encode an identical CDR3. This chain joins TRBV4-3 and TRBJ2-4; D possibly corresponds to TRBD2 (6 bases). The germline gives CDR1 LGHNA, CDR2 YSLEER. The CDR3 has 15 residues. The CDR3 protein is CASSSGTGGGNIQYF. The CDR3 coding sequence is TGCGCTAGCAGCTCCGGGACTGGGGGTGGGAACATTCAGTACTTC.

The chain couples TRBV11-3 to TRBJ2-1; 7 bases match TRBD2. The germline V gene encodes CDR1 SGHNT and CDR2 YENEEA. The trim removed 5 bases at V and 7 bases at J, leaving 11 bases unmatched. The CDR3 contains 15 residues. CDR3 sequence reads: CASSMPGMGGNEQFF. The CDR3 DNA reads as TGTGCCAGCAGCATGCCCGGGATGGGGGGGAATGAGCAGTTCTTC.

This sequence joins TRBV2 and TRBJ2-7, with a tentative D call TRBD2 (5 bases). V lost 4 bases, J lost 6 bases, and 10 bases lay in between. Germline assignment: CDR1 SNHLY and CDR2 FYNNEI. The CDR3 length is 12 residues. The CDR3 loop reads CASSAGFSEQYF. The CDR3 DNA sequence: TGTGCCAGCAGTGCGGGGTTCTCCGAGCAGTACTTC.

This rearrangement joins TRBV14 to TRBJ2-2, with TRBD1 as a possible D gene (6 bases). CDR1 is SGHDN, CDR2 FVKESK, per germline. Trimming shortened V by 0 bases and J by 2 bases, and 13 bases separated the two germline ends. The CDR3 is 17 amino acids. The CDR3 bases are TGTGCCAGCAGCCAAGATGCTTACAGGGTAAACACCGGGGAGCTGTTTTTT. Its protein is CASSQDAYRVNTGELFF.

This clone was detected once. The chain carries TRBV19 and TRBJ1-4; D remains unclear. V was shortened by 6 bases and J by 5 bases, with 10 bases between the two germline ends. This CDR3 comprises 13 residues. Per the germline V gene, CDR1 is LNHDA and CDR2 is SQIVND (reference sequence). CDR3: CASRLGGNEKLFF. In DNA, the CDR3 is TGTGCCAGTAGACTAGGAGGGAATGAAAAACTGTTTTTT.

The chain is built from TRBV5-6 and TRBJ1-2; D remains unclear. The CDR3 runs 12 residues. V was cut by 5 bases and J by 3 bases, with 8 bases left in between. CDR1 and CDR2 (germline): SGHDT, YYEEEE. CDR3 in amino acids: CASSMTDYGYTF. The CDR3 nucleotides read TGTGCCAGCAGTATGACTGACTATGGCTACACCTTC.

The J gene is TRBJ1-5, the V gene TRBV5-3; possible D gene TRBD1, 6 bases. TRBV5-3 falls under the ORF class, with uncertain function. This CDR3 region has 14 residues. Trimming removed 7 bases from V and 5 bases from J, with 16 bases in between. The CDR3 loop reads CARVRDIPYQPQHF. The CDR3 nucleotides read TGTGCCAGAGTACGGGACATACCGTATCAGCCCCAGCATTTT.

V gene TRBV28 combines with J gene TRBJ1-2; no definite D call. This CDR3 is 13 amino acids long. Germline V gene sequence: CDR1 MDHEN, CDR2 SYDVKM. V dropped 2 bases and J dropped 5 bases, with 9 bases sitting between them. The CDR3 sequence is CASSLGRRYGYTF. The CDR3 DNA is TGTGCCAGCAGTTTAGGACGGAGGTATGGCTACACCTTC.

V gene TRBV5-1 combines with J gene TRBJ1-2; 9 positions agree with TRBD1. V dropped 4 bases and J dropped 8; count of bases not matched to a gene: 9. This CDR3 region has 14 residues. Per the germline V gene, CDR1 is SGHRS and CDR2 is YFSETQ. In DNA form, the CDR3 reads TGCGCCAGCAGCACTGGGACAGGGACTGCAGGCTACACCTTC. Translated, it gives CASSTGTGTAGYTF.